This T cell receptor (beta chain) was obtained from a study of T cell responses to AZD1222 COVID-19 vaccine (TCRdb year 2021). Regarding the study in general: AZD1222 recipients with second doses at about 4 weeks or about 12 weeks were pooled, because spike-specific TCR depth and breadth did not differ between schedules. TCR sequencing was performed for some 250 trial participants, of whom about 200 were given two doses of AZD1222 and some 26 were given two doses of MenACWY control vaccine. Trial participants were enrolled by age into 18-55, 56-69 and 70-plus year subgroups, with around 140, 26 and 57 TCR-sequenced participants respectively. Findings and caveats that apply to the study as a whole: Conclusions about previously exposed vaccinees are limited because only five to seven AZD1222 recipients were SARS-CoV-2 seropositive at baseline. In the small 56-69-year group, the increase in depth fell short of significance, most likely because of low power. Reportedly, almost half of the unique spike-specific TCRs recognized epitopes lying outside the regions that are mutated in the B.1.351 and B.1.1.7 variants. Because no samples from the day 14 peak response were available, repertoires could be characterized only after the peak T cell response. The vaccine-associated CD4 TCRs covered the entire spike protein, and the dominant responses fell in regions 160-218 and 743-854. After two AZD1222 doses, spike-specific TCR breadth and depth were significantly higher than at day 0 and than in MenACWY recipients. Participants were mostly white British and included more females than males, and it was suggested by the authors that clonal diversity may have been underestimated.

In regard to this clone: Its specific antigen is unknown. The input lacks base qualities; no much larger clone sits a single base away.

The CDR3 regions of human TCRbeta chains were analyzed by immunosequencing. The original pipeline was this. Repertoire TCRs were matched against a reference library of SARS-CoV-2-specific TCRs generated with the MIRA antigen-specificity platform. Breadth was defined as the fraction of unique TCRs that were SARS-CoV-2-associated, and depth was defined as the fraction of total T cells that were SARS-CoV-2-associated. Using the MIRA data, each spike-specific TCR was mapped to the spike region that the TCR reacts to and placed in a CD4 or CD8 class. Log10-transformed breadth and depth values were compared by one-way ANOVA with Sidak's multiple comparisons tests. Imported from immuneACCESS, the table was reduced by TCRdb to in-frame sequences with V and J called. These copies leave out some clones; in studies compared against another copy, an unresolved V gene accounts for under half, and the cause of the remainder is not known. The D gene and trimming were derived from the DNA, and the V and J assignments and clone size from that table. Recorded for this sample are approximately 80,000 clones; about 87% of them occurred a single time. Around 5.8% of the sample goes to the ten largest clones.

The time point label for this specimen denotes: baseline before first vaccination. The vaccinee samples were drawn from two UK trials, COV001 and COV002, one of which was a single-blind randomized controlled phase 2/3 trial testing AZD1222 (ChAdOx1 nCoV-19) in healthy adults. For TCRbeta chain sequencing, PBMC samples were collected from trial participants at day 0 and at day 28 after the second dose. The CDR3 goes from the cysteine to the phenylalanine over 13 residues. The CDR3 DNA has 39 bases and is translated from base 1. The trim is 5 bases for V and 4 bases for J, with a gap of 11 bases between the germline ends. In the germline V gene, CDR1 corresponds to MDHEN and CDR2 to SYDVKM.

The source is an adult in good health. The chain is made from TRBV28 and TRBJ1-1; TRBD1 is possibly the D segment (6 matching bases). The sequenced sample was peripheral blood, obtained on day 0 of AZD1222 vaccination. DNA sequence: TGTGCCAGCAGTGAGGGGGGAGTCACTGAAGCTTTCTTT. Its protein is CASSEGGVTEAFF.